A selection of T cell receptor beta chains follows, all from one sample in a study of post-analysis software for immune sequencing data. TCRdb redid the calling of the PCR reads with MiXCR, one entry per CDR3 protein. The table has about 540,000 distinct CDR3 sequences, roughly 34% seen once. The sequenced material came from blood. The source is a girl aged 2-17 years with multiple sclerosis. Each CDR3 is given with its conserved first and last residue. A D gene is named only where the DNA matches it firmly. Rows may omit the clone size; those that give it use once, few, many or a size class.

. TRBJ2-1 TRBV6-5 TRBD2 CASSYIREADQFF TGTGCCAGCAGTTACATCCGGGAGGCCGATCAGTTCTTC
. TRBJ2-5 TRBV18 . CASSAVGVETQYF TGTGCCAGCTCCGCGGTTGGGGTGGAGACCCAGTACTTC
few TRBJ1-2 TRBV18 . CASSPQSGKGGYTF TGTGCCAGCTCACCACAGTCGGGGAAGGGTGGCTACACCTTC
. TRBJ2-3 TRBV11-3 TRBD1 CASSSRQGQADTQYF TGTGCCAGCAGCTCCCGACAGGGGCAAGCAGATACGCAGTATTTT
. TRBJ2-3 TRBV7-9 . CASGDLRLSSTDTQYF TGTGCCAGCGGGGATCTCAGACTTTCTTCGACAGATACGCAGTATTTT
few TRBJ1-3 TRBV7-2 TRBD1 CASSRWTGVGTIYF TGTGCCAGCAGCCGGTGGACAGGGGTTGGGACCATATATTTT
. TRBJ1-6 TRBV2 TRBD1 CASRKGASYNSPLHF TGTGCCAGCAGGAAGGGGGCCAGCTATAATTCACCCCTCCACTTT
few TRBJ2-3 TRBV5-1 TRBD1 CASSWDRTSTDTQYF TGCGCCAGCAGCTGGGACAGGACCAGCACAGATACGCAGTATTTT
. TRBJ1-2 TRBV2 TRBD1 CASSEGQGIDYGYTF TGTGCCAGCAGTGAAGGACAGGGGATAGACTATGGCTACACCTTC
. TRBJ1-2 TRBV6-6 . CASSYPGGAANYGYTF TGTGCCAGCAGTTACCCCGGGGGGGCGGCTAACTATGGCTACACCTTC
. TRBJ2-7 TRBV20-1 . CSARDYGKGALSYEQYF TGCAGTGCTAGAGATTACGGGAAGGGAGCCCTCTCCTACGAGCAGTACTTC
. TRBJ2-5 TRBV10-3 . CAISPPDRETQYF TGTGCCATCTCCCCCCCCGATAGAGAGACCCAGTACTTC
. TRBJ1-4 TRBV20-1 . CSARGLRNEKLFF TGCAGTGCTAGAGGGTTACGTAATGAAAAACTGTTTTTT
. TRBJ1-2 TRBV12-3/TRBV12-4 . CASSPDGRGSYGYTF TGTGCCAGCAGCCCAGACGGCCGAGGGTCCTATGGCTACACCTTC
few TRBJ1-2 TRBV9 . CASSPLRGPNYGYTF TGTGCCAGCAGTCCCCTCCGGGGTCCTAACTATGGCTACACCTTC
. TRBJ1-2 TRBV20-1 . CSARDRAIPGGNYGYTF TGCAGTGCTAGAGACAGAGCCATCCCGGGAGGTAACTATGGCTACACCTTC
. TRBJ2-5 TRBV7-9 TRBD1 CASSLDAGGRETQYF TGTGCCAGCAGCTTAGATGCAGGGGGCCGGGAGACCCAGTACTTC
few TRBJ2-3 TRBV5-5 . CASSSLPDASTDTQYF TGTGCCAGCAGCTCCCTGCCTGATGCTAGCACAGATACGCAGTATTTT
once TRBJ1-2 TRBV5-1 . CASSLGQMRGRNGYTF TGCGCCAGCAGCTTAGGGCAGATGAGGGGACGGAATGGCTACACCTTC
. TRBJ2-2 TRBV3-1 TRBD1 CASSPWDRDGAGELFF TGTGCCAGCAGCCCTTGGGACAGGGATGGGGCAGGGGAGCTGTTTTTT
few TRBJ2-1 TRBV19 . CASSKQPRDEQFF TGTGCCAGTAGTAAGCAGCCACGCGATGAGCAGTTCTTC
. TRBJ2-7 TRBV4-1 TRBD2 CASSGHSGGRFYEQYF TGCGCCAGCAGCGGACATAGCGGGGGGCGCTTCTACGAGCAGTACTTC
. TRBJ2-3 TRBV9 TRBD1 CASSVGTGGTDTRYF TGTGCCAGCAGCGTTGGGACAGGGGGCACAGATACGCGGTATTTT